One and the same sample provided the 29 T cell receptor beta chains below, sequenced in a study of cytomegalovirus exposure and HLA in healthy donors (dated by TCRdb to about 2017). The library was built by means of the immunoSEQ multiplex PCR assay. TCRdb provides this immuneACCESS table in a form limited to in-frame rearrangements. Some clones are lacking; in checked studies, under half of them reflect an unresolved V gene, and why the rest are absent is not known. The sample table holds about 240,000 clones, of which around 88% were seen once. The top ten constitute roughly 1.2% of the sample. The source material was PBMCs. All receptors come from a woman between 25 and 40 years old in good health and CMV-seropositive.

The V and J genes are TRBV5-1 and TRBJ2-1; D is unclear. This CDR3 is 13 amino acids long. Trimming took off 0 bases at V and 8 bases at J, with 9 bases between the two ends. CDR1 and CDR2 from the germline V gene are SGHRS and YFSETQ. CDR3 loop: CASSLGRLDEQFF. The CDR3 bases are TGCGCCAGCAGCTTGGGCCGGTTGGATGAGCAGTTCTTC. Drawing the rest from reference TRBV5-1 and TRBJ2-1, the complete variable domain is KAGVTQTPRYLIKTRGQQVTLSCSPISGHRSVSWYQQTPGQGLQFLFEYFSETQRNKGNFPGRFSGRQFSNSRSEMNVSTLELGDSALYLCASSLGRLDEQFFGPGTRLTVL.

This chain uses TRBV5-1 with TRBJ1-2; D is ambiguous. CDR3 length equals 16 residues. Trimming removed 0 bases at V and 2 bases at J, with 14 bases between. Germline V gene lookup returns CDR1 SGHRS and CDR2 YFSETQ. CDR3: CASSLEAGQLNYGYTF. Written as DNA, the CDR3 is TGCGCCAGCAGCTTGGAGGCGGGTCAGCTAAACTATGGCTACACCTTC.

The V gene is TRBV18, the J gene TRBJ1-2; 8 nucleotides line up with TRBD1. CDR3 length: 15 amino acids. Germline V lookup: CDR1 KGHSH, CDR2 LQKENI. With 3 bases clipped from V and 3 bases from J, the junction kept 6 bases outside the gene matches. Here the CDR3 reads CASSPSGTGDYGYTF. CDR3 nucleotide sequence: TGTGCCAGCTCACCCTCCGGGACAGGAGACTATGGCTACACCTTC.

The chain is built from TRBV7-2 and TRBJ2-7, with 11 bases aligning to TRBD1. The CDR3 extends over 15 amino acids. Losses at the gene ends were 2 bases for V and 3 bases for J; bases not matched to a gene: 3. Germline CDR1 is SGHTA and CDR2 is FQGNSA. CDR3 residues: CASSLRGQGDYEQYF. DNA of the CDR3: TGTGCCAGCAGCTTAAGGGGACAGGGGGACTACGAGCAGTACTTC. The variable domain in full, completed from reference TRBV7-2 and TRBJ2-7, reads GAGVSQSPSNKVTEKGKDVELRCDPISGHTALYWYRQSLGQGLEFLIYFQGNSAPDKSGLPSDRFSAERTGGSVSTLTIQRTQQEDSAVYLCASSLRGQGDYEQYFGPGTRLTVT.

This clone was picked up one time. The gene calls are TRBV27 and TRBJ2-7; TRBD1 matches at 7 bases. The V gene end was trimmed by 5 bases and the J gene end by 1 base; junction bases not matched to a gene: 5. The CDR3 runs 14 residues. Germline V lookup: CDR1 MNHEY, CDR2 SMNVEV (reference sequence). The CDR3 nucleotides read TGTGCCAGCAGTCGGACAGGCCCTTCCTACGAGCAGTACTTC. Translated: CASSRTGPSYEQYF.

The rearrangement links TRBV5-1 to TRBJ2-3; D ambiguous. The length of the CDR3 is 16 residues. Trimming pared 0 bases from V and 0 bases from J, leaving 11 bases between. The germline CDR1 and CDR2 sequences are SGHRS and YFSETQ. This CDR3 is CASSLGHRSSTDTQYF. In DNA form, the CDR3 reads TGCGCCAGCAGCTTGGGACACCGAAGTAGCACAGATACGCAGTATTTT.

This clone was recorded a few times. V usage is TRBV7-9 and J usage is TRBJ2-2, with 8 bases that match TRBD1. Losses at the gene ends were 4 bases for V and 6 bases for J; bases not matched to a gene: 7. Germline-derived CDR1 and CDR2 are SEHNR and FQNEAQ (reference sequence). The CDR3 covers 15 residues. The CDR3 spells CASSSPQGAAGELFF. CDR3 sequence (DNA): TGTGCCAGCAGCTCCCCCCAGGGGGCTGCCGGGGAGCTGTTTTTT.

CDR3 DNA sequence: TGTGCCAGCAGCCAAGAGCAGACTAGTTGGTACGAGCAGTACTTC. Its protein is CASSQEQTSWYEQYF. The V and J genes are TRBV4-2 and TRBJ2-7, with D tentatively TRBD2 (6 bases). V lost 0 bases and J 4 bases, leaving 13 bases between the germline ends. The CDR3 has 15 amino acids. Germline V gene lookup returns CDR1 LGHNA and CDR2 YNFKEQ.

CDR3 DNA: TGTGCCAGCAGCTTGTTTATTACTAGCGGGAGGGTTCTCCCCAAAAACATTCAGTACTTC. Its protein is CASSLFITSGRVLPKNIQYF. V gene TRBV5-8 combines with J gene TRBJ2-4; 13 bases are shared with TRBD2. V was clipped by 1 base and J by 2 bases; unmatched bases: 12. The germline CDR1 and CDR2 sequences are SGHTS and YDEGEE. The CDR3 is 20 residues long.

The chain carries TRBV6-5 and TRBJ1-2; 9 nucleotides align to TRBD1. The CDR3 is 13 residues long. Trimming at V came to 8 bases and at J to 4 bases, leaving 5 bases not matched to a gene. Germline V gene sequence: CDR1 MNHEY, CDR2 SVGAGI. The CDR3: CASRMTGGYGYTF. CDR3 coding DNA: TGTGCCAGCCGAATGACAGGGGGCTATGGCTACACCTTC.

The V and J genes are TRBV28 and TRBJ2-1; the D gene is possibly TRBD1 (5 bases). The CDR3 extends over 14 amino acids. CDR1 MDHEN and CDR2 SYDVKM come from the germline V gene. Trimming pared 6 bases from V and 3 bases from J, leaving 12 bases between. CDR3: CASRPPGFYNEQFF. Here the CDR3 DNA reads TGTGCCAGCAGGCCCCCAGGGTTCTACAATGAGCAGTTCTTC.

The rearrangement uses TRBV19 and TRBJ2-1; the D gene is possibly TRBD2 (5 bases). CDR1 and CDR2 (germline): LNHDA, SQIVND (reference sequence). The CDR3 loop spans 11 amino acids. The V and J ends lost 10 bases and 7 bases respectively, with 11 bases between them. CDR3: CATFERNEQFF. CDR3 nucleotides: TGTGCCACCTTCGAGCGGAATGAGCAGTTCTTC.

The V call is TRBV10-2, the J call TRBJ2-2; TRBD1 agrees at 7 bases. The V segment lost 11 bases and the J segment 2 bases; nucleotides outside the gene matches: 8. Looked up from germline, CDR1 is WSHSY and CDR2 is SAAADI. The CDR3 has 14 residues. The DNA for the CDR3 is TGCGCCTCATCCGGGACAGTTAACACCGGGGAGCTGTTTTTT. It yields the protein CASSGTVNTGELFF.

The chain links TRBV27 to TRBJ2-1; a possible D gene is TRBD2 (5 bases). From germline, CDR1 is MNHEY and CDR2 SMNVEV (reference sequence). This CDR3 spans 12 amino acids. Between the trimmed V and J ends, which lost 4 bases and 9 bases, there was a span of 10 bases. CDR3 sequence reads: CASSSGMGEQFF. Written as DNA, the CDR3 is TGTGCCAGCAGTTCCGGGATGGGTGAGCAGTTCTTC.

The rearrangement joins TRBV19 to TRBJ2-3; 7 bases line up with TRBD2. V trimming: 5 bases; J trimming: 6 bases; junction bases outside the gene matches: 11. In germline, CDR1 is LNHDA, CDR2 SQIVND (reference sequence). The CDR3 is 15 amino acids. The CDR3 loop reads CASSLRTRSQDTQYF. In DNA form, the CDR3 reads TGTGCCAGTAGTCTACGGACTAGAAGTCAGGATACGCAGTATTTT.

The V gene is TRBV5-1, the J gene TRBJ1-1, with D hard to call. With 0 bases removed from V and 5 bases from J, the gap between germline ends came to 8 bases. Germline V gene data show CDR1 as SGHRS and CDR2 as YFSETQ. The CDR3 is 13 amino acids. The CDR3 sequence is CASSLVGFTEAFF. Written as DNA, the CDR3 is TGCGCCAGCAGCTTGGTCGGGTTTACTGAAGCTTTCTTT.

The J gene is TRBJ1-1, the V gene TRBV29-1; TRBD1 aligns across 10 bases. Trimming cost V 6 bases and J 6 bases; bases outside gene matches: 10. This CDR3 is built from 14 residues. The germline gives CDR1 SQVTM, CDR2 ANQGSEA. The CDR3 reads CSVIKTGGLPEAFF. In DNA form, the CDR3 reads TGCAGCGTCATCAAGACAGGGGGCCTGCCTGAAGCTTTCTTT. Using reference TRBV29-1 and TRBJ1-1 for the parts outside the CDR3, the full variable domain is SAVISQKPSRDICQRGTSLTIQCQVDSQVTMMFWYRQQPGQSLTLIATANQGSEATYESGFVIDKFPISRPNLTFSTLTVSNMSPEDSSIYLCSVIKTGGLPEAFFGQGTRLTVV.

The chain recombines TRBV10-2 with TRBJ1-2, with TRBD1 identical over 8 bases. Germline V gene data show CDR1 as WSHSY and CDR2 as SAAADI. The CDR3 is 13 residues long. Losses at the gene ends were 4 bases for V and 2 bases for J; bases not matched to a gene: 0. The CDR3 sequence: CASSGQGNYGYTF. In DNA, the CDR3 is TGCGCCAGCAGTGGACAGGGGAACTATGGCTACACCTTC.

V is TRBV6-6 and J is TRBJ2-1; 10 nucleotides line up with TRBD2. The germline gives CDR1 MNHNY, CDR2 SVGAGI (reference sequence). V gave up 6 bases and J gave up 9 bases; unmatched junction bases: 14. The CDR3 has 16 residues. The CDR3 DNA is TGTGCCAGCAGAGATACTCCGGGACTAGCGAGCCGTGAGCAGTTCTTC. Its translation: CASRDTPGLASREQFF.

Notes on this clone: Mismatch with germline at one junction end may stem from a read error. The chain employs TRBV30 and TRBJ1-2, with D perhaps TRBD1 (5 bases). Germline V gene lookup returns CDR1 GTSNPN and CDR2 SVGIG (reference sequence). The CDR3 is 11 residues long. This CDR3 is CACTRRDFLPF. The CDR3 DNA sequence: TGTGCCTGCACCCGCCGGGACTTTCTTCCCTTC.

This clone was counted between two and nine times. This chain uses TRBV27 with TRBJ2-7; perhaps TRBD2 as D (5 bases). The germline V and J ends were trimmed by 8 bases and 0 bases, with 11 bases remaining between them. The CDR3 totals 13 residues. Germline values: CDR1 MNHEY, CDR2 SMNVEV (reference sequence). CDR3 loop: CASGGGRSYEQYF. The CDR3 coding sequence is TGTGCCAGCGGTGGAGGACGCTCCTACGAGCAGTACTTC.

The gene calls are TRBV18 and TRBJ2-3, with D possibly being TRBD2 (6 bases). The ends were cut back, 3 bases at V and 4 bases at J, with 8 bases in the middle. The CDR3 is made up of 13 amino acids. CDR1 is KGHSH, CDR2 LQKENI, per germline. CDR3 protein: CASSPRGPDTQYF. DNA of the CDR3: TGTGCCAGCTCACCGCGGGGTCCAGATACGCAGTATTTT.

The CDR3 nucleotides read TGTGCCAGCACCAAGCCGGGGTATGGCTACACCTTC. Protein sequence: CASTKPGYGYTF. The chain uses TRBV28 and TRBJ1-2; D not resolved. V was shortened by 7 bases and J by 5 bases, with 11 bases between the two germline ends. From germline, CDR1 is MDHEN and CDR2 SYDVKM. The CDR3 totals 12 residues.

The V and J genes are TRBV29-1 and TRBJ2-7, with D tentatively TRBD2 (6 bases). V was clipped by 5 bases and J by 5 bases, with 16 bases between them. The CDR3 sequence is 13 residues long. Germline assignment: CDR1 SQVTM and CDR2 ANQGSEA. CDR3 sequence (DNA): TGCAGCGTTCGGCCCGGGGGATACCACGAGCAGTACTTC. This codes for CSVRPGGYHEQYF.

The CDR3 protein is CASSEGRHQETQYF. In DNA form, the CDR3 reads TGTGCCAGCAGTGAAGGCAGGCACCAAGAGACCCAGTACTTC. The chain links TRBV2 to TRBJ2-5, with unresolved D. The CDR3 has 14 amino acids. Germline CDR1 reads SNHLY; CDR2 reads FYNNEI. Trimming took off 1 base at V and 0 bases at J, with 6 bases between the two ends.

This clone came up once. The CDR3 bases are TGCGCCAGCAGCTTGGCCTGGGCTAGCGGGAAGTCAGATACGCAGTATTTT. Translating gives CASSLAWASGKSDTQYF. This chain links TRBV5-1 with TRBJ2-3; 9 bases match TRBD2. From germline, CDR1 is SGHRS and CDR2 YFSETQ. The trim removed 0 bases at V and 4 bases at J, leaving 9 bases unmatched. The CDR3 contains 17 residues.

The chain uses TRBV6-4 and TRBJ2-1; D possibly corresponds to TRBD1 (6 bases). V lost 5 bases and J lost 0, with 17 bases in between. The CDR3 sequence is 17 residues long. Germline lookup yields CDR1 MRHNA and CDR2 SNTAGT. CDR3 amino acids: CASSIAFQGSSYNEQFF. The CDR3 DNA is TGTGCCAGCAGTATAGCGTTTCAGGGGAGCTCCTACAATGAGCAGTTCTTC.

The CDR3 reads CAWSPDHLPTAGFQETQYF. The CDR3 nucleotides are TGTGCCTGGAGTCCAGATCACCTTCCGACAGCGGGATTCCAAGAGACCCAGTACTTC. The rearrangement uses TRBV30 and TRBJ2-5, with TRBD2 matching over 7 bases. The CDR3 has 19 amino acids. Germline CDR1 is GTSNPN and CDR2 is SVGIG (reference sequence). Trimming removed 2 bases from V and 1 base from J; junction bases left unmatched: 19.

V gene TRBV12-5 combines with J gene TRBJ2-2; no clear D. The V end lost 0 bases, the J end lost 4 bases, and 15 bases lay between the germline ends. Germline lookup yields CDR1 LGHNT and CDR2 FRNRAP. The CDR3 is 17 residues long. Here the CDR3 DNA reads TGTGCTAGTGGTTTGGTACGAGAGGCCCCGAGCACCGGGGAGCTGTTTTTT. Amino acids: CASGLVREAPSTGELFF.